What follows is one T cell receptor (beta chain) and its context. This entry comes from a study of long-term antiretroviral therapy in people with HIV. Specimens retained about 1-11 million cryopreserved PBMC preceding DNA extraction. V lost 6 bases and J 0 bases, leaving 12 bases between the germline ends. Germline V gene data show CDR1 as LNHDA and CDR2 as SQIVND (reference sequence). The CDR3 consists of 15 residues. Version v3.0 of the immunoSEQ assay was performed at survey level. The sequencing target was 40,000-50,000 T-cell genomes per sample. Sequencing was performed with immunoSEQ multiplex PCR; in TCRdb, only in-frame clones are kept and a portion is missing. The sample has just under 30,000 clones, approximately 86% seen once; the top ten hold 6% to 8.5%.

The sample consisted of unsorted PBMCs, taken roughly 5 years before starting antiretroviral therapy. This chain uses TRBV19 with TRBJ2-1, with a tentative D call TRBD1 (5 bases). This clonotype was obtained from a man aged 45 to 65 with HIV. Here the CDR3 DNA reads TGTGCCAGTAGATCGACAGACGACTCCTACAATGAGCAGTTCTTC. This sequence encodes CASRSTDDSYNEQFF.